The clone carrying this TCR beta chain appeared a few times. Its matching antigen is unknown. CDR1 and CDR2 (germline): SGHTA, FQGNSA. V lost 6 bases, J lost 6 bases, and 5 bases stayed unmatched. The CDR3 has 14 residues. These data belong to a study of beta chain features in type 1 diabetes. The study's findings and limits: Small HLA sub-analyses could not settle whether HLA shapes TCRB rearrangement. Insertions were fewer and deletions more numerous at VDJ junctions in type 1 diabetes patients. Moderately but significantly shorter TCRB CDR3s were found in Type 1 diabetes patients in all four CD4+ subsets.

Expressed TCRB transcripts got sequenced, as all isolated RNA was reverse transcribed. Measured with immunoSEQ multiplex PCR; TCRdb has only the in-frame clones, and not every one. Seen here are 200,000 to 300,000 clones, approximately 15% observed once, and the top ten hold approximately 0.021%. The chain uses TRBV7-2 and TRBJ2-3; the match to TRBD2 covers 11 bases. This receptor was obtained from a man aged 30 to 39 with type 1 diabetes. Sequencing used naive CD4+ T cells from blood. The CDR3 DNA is TGTGCCAGCAGACCAACTAGCGGGAGCGATACGCAGTATTTT. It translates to CASRPTSGSDTQYF.